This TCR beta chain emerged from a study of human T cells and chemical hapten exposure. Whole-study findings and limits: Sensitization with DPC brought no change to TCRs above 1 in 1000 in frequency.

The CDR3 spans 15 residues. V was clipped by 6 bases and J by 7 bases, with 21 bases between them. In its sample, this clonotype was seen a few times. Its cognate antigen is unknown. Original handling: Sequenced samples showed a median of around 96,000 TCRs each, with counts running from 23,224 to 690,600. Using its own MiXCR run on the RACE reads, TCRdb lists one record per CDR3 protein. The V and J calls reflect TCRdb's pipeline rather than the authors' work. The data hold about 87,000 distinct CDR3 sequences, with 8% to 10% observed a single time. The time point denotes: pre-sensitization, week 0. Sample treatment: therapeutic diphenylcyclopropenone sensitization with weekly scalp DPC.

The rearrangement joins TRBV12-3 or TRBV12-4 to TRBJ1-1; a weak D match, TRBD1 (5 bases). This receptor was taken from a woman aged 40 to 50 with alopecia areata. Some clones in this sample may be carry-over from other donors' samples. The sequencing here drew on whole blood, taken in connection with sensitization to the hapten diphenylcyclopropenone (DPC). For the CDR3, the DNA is TGTGCCAGCAGACCCGCCGGGGGGAGGGGTGATGAAGCTTTCTTT. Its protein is CASRPAGGRGDEAFF.